Below, 30 T cell receptor beta chains from the same sample are listed, as sequenced in a study of CD8+CD57+ T cells in acquired aplastic anemia listed by TCRdb under 2018. Sequencing was carried out with an Illumina HiSeq 2000. TCR beta VDJ combination and CDR3 sequence profiling used genomic DNA as the template. Clones were called with MiXCR by TCRdb after fastp trimmed the public reads at Q25, and only in-frame beta chains were retained. Under each unique CDR3 protein, matching rows form one entry showing the most common genes and DNA. Within this sample are roughly 51,000 distinct CDR3 sequences, with approximately 78% of them counted one time only. Of the sample, 30% to 40% falls within the top ten clones. Sequencing was carried out using sorted CD4+, CD8+, or CD8+CD57+ T cells (not recorded which) from PBMCs. The receptor set was obtained from a human donor in good health, serving as a control.

The chain uses TRBV2 and TRBJ1-4; 7 bases map to TRBD1. Per germline, CDR1 SNHLY and CDR2 FYNNEI. V shed 6 bases, J shed 5 bases, and the junction held 9 bases outside the gene matches. The CDR3 has 15 amino acids. The CDR3 is CASRGQGGLNEKLFF. The DNA for the CDR3 is TGTGCCAGCAGAGGGCAGGGGGGGCTCAATGAAAAACTGTTTTTT. Together with reference TRBV2 and TRBJ1-4, the CDR3 gives the full variable domain: EPEVTQTPSHQVTQMGQEVILRCVPISNHLYFYWYRQILGQKVEFLVSFYNNEISEKSEIFDDQFSVERPDGSNFTLKIRSTKLEDSAMYFCASRGQGGLNEKLFFGSGTQLSVL.

The chain is built from TRBV2 and TRBJ2-3, with 7 bases that match TRBD2. The V gene's germline CDR1 is SNHLY and CDR2 FYNNEI. The V segment lost 6 bases and the J segment 6 bases; nucleotides outside the gene matches: 9. The CDR3 loop spans 14 amino acids. The CDR3 nucleotides read TGTGCCAGCAGGGCGGGGGAACCTCCGGATACGCAGTATTTT. Its translation: CASRAGEPPDTQYF.

This rearrangement joins TRBV5-1 to TRBJ2-3, with D possibly being TRBD2 (6 bases). The CDR3 loop spans 17 amino acids. The ends were cut back, 0 bases at V and 0 bases at J, with 14 bases in the middle. Germline V gene data show CDR1 as SGHRS and CDR2 as YFSETQ. The CDR3, as DNA: TGCGCCAGCAGCTTGGCAGGGACTTACTCTAGCACAGATACGCAGTATTTT. It is translated as CASSLAGTYSSTDTQYF.

The count of this clonotype is one. This chain links TRBV20-1 with TRBJ2-7, with D possibly matching TRBD2 (5 bases). This CDR3 spans 13 amino acids. Trimming left V 6 bases short and J 4 bases short, with 16 bases between. Germline CDR1 is DFQATT and CDR2 is SNEGSKA (reference sequence). As DNA, the CDR3 is TGCAGTGCCTGGAGGTCAGACTCGTACGAGCAGTACTTC. Protein sequence: CSAWRSDSYEQYF.

The V gene is TRBV10-3, the J gene TRBJ1-1, with no clear D. Deletions cut 4 bases from V and 3 bases from J, with 9 bases between. CDR1 and CDR2 from the germline V gene are ENHRY and SYGVKD. The CDR3 runs to 13 residues. CDR3 DNA sequence: TGTGCCATCAGTGGCACAAGGGACACTGAAGCTTTCTTT. Amino acids: CAISGTRDTEAFF.

The chain joins TRBV11-2 to TRBJ1-6; TRBD1 agrees at 10 bases. Looked up from germline, CDR1 is SGHAT and CDR2 is FQNNGV. The V gene end was trimmed by 3 bases and the J gene end by 2 bases; junction bases not matched to a gene: 10. The CDR3 is made up of 19 amino acids. CDR3 DNA: TGTGCCAGCAGCTTTGGACAGGGGGAGGGGAAGACCTATAATTCACCCCTCCACTTT. It encodes CASSFGQGEGKTYNSPLHF.

J is TRBJ1-1 and V is TRBV10-1, with D possibly TRBD1 on 6 matching bases. The CDR3 has 15 residues. V was cut by 8 bases and J by 4 bases, with 20 bases left in between. Germline lookup yields CDR1 WNHNN and CDR2 SYGVQD (reference sequence). CDR3 coding DNA: TGCGCCAGCCAGGAAGGGGGGAATTCGGGCACTGAAGCTTTCTTT. Residues: CASQEGGNSGTEAFF.

This rearrangement joins TRBV15 to TRBJ1-2; D is perhaps TRBD1 (6 bases). There are 14 residues in the CDR3. The V and J ends lost 1 base and 9 bases respectively, with 15 bases between them. Germline CDR1 reads LNHNV; CDR2 reads YYDKDF (reference sequence). The CDR3 protein is CATSRVVGRGSYTF. CDR3 DNA sequence: TGTGCCACCAGCAGAGTAGTGGGGAGGGGGAGCTACACCTTC.

The rearrangement links TRBV19 to TRBJ2-1; TRBD1 matches 7 bases. Germline V gives CDR1 LNHDA, CDR2 SQIVND (reference sequence). V shed 2 bases and J 2 bases; nucleotides not matched to a gene: 3. The CDR3 extends over 15 amino acids. The CDR3 reads CASSITGTAYNEQFF. The CDR3 nucleotides read TGTGCCAGTAGTATAACCGGGACAGCCTACAATGAGCAGTTCTTC.

The chain links TRBV19 to TRBJ1-4, with TRBD1 as a possible D gene (5 bases). The germline V and J ends were trimmed by 3 bases and 5 bases, with 13 bases remaining between them. The CDR3 consists of 15 residues. In germline, CDR1 is LNHDA, CDR2 SQIVND (reference sequence). The CDR3 here is CASSMSGEINEKLFF. The DNA of the CDR3 is TGTGCCAGTAGTATGTCGGGGGAAATCAATGAAAAACTGTTTTTT.

This rearrangement joins TRBV10-1 to TRBJ1-3, with TRBD1 matching 8 bases. Per germline, CDR1 WNHNN and CDR2 SYGVQD (reference sequence). J was trimmed by 3 bases and V by 10 bases; bases with no gene match: 2. The CDR3 runs 12 residues. For the CDR3, the DNA is TGCGCCACCAGGGGGCATGGAAACACCATATATTTT. Amino acids: CATRGHGNTIYF.

The sample holds many counts of this clonotype. The chain couples TRBV6-1 to TRBJ1-6; D unresolved. V was cut by 10 bases and J by 5 bases, with 12 bases left in between. The germline gives CDR1 MNHNS, CDR2 SASEGT. The CDR3 extends over 13 amino acids. The CDR3 region is CATRREDNSPLHF. The CDR3 DNA is TGTGCCACCCGTAGGGAGGATAATTCACCCCTCCACTTT.

The chain uses TRBV20-1 and TRBJ2-5; D is unresolved. Germline lookup yields CDR1 DFQATT and CDR2 SNEGSKA (reference sequence). V was cut by 6 bases and J by 0 bases, with 11 bases left in between. This CDR3 region has 13 residues. CDR3 sequence reads: CSAHPTDQETQYF. Here the CDR3 DNA reads TGCAGTGCCCACCCGACGGACCAAGAGACCCAGTACTTC.

There are many counts of this clonotype. The chain couples TRBV30 to TRBJ2-3; D is ambiguous. The V and J ends lost 0 bases and 6 bases respectively, with 13 bases between them. This CDR3 spans 14 amino acids. The V gene's germline CDR1 is GTSNPN and CDR2 SVGIG (reference sequence). The CDR3 DNA is TGTGCCTGGAGTGTAGGGCAAGGGTTGGATACGCAGTATTTT. It yields the protein CAWSVGQGLDTQYF.

J is TRBJ1-2 and V is TRBV10-3; D remains ambiguous. The germline V gene has CDR1 ENHRY and CDR2 SYGVKD. V lost 6 bases to trimming and J lost 1 base, with 6 bases between them. The CDR3 covers 12 residues. This CDR3 reads CAISEDNYGYTF. The CDR3, as DNA: TGTGCCATCAGCGAAGATAACTATGGCTACACCTTC.

The chain recombines TRBV6-2 or TRBV6-3 with TRBJ2-7, with no clear D. This CDR3 region has 14 residues. CDR1 and CDR2 from the germline V gene are MNHEY and SVGEGT. V shed 4 bases and J shed 3 bases, with 13 bases lying between them. The CDR3 sequence is CASSFPTEDYEQYF. CDR3 nucleotide sequence: TGTGCCAGCAGTTTCCCGACCGAAGACTACGAGCAGTACTTC.

The rearrangement joins TRBV10-3 to TRBJ1-2; 8 bases are shared with TRBD1. The germline CDR1 and CDR2 sequences are ENHRY and SYGVKD. The trim removed 0 bases at V and 2 bases at J, leaving 2 bases unmatched. This CDR3 has 15 amino acids. The CDR3 protein is CAISESRTGNYGYTF. The CDR3, as DNA: TGTGCCATCAGTGAGTCTAGGACAGGGAACTATGGCTACACCTTC.

V usage is TRBV9 and J usage is TRBJ2-5, with D perhaps TRBD1 or TRBD2 (5 bases each). The CDR3 contains 14 residues. The germline V gene has CDR1 SGDLS and CDR2 YYNGEE. Trimming pared 0 bases from V and 3 bases from J, leaving 9 bases between. CDR3 in amino acids: CASSVGGSEETQYF. CDR3 in DNA: TGTGCCAGCAGCGTAGGGGGGTCCGAAGAGACCCAGTACTTC.

The chain carries TRBV7-9 and TRBJ1-5; tentatively, D is TRBD1 (5 bases). The CDR3 spans 15 residues. Between the trimmed V and J ends, which lost 4 bases and 0 bases, there was a span of 10 bases. From germline, CDR1 is SEHNR and CDR2 FQNEAQ (reference sequence). The CDR3 region is CASSSAGGSNQPQHF. CDR3 sequence (DNA): TGTGCCAGCAGCTCCGCGGGGGGTAGCAATCAGCCCCAGCATTTT.

This chain connects TRBV10-3 to TRBJ1-1; D might be TRBD1 (6 bases). Germline CDR1 ENHRY, CDR2 SYGVKD. V lost 6 bases and J 1 base, leaving 12 bases between the germline ends. CDR3 length: 14 amino acids. The chain's CDR3 is CAISSDSSNTEAFF. The DNA for the CDR3 is TGTGCCATCAGCTCGGACAGTTCGAACACTGAAGCTTTCTTT.

The gene calls are TRBV10-2 and TRBJ2-7; possible D gene TRBD1, 5 bases. CDR3 length equals 16 residues. The germline gives CDR1 WSHSY, CDR2 SAAADI. Trimming stripped 2 bases from V and 2 bases from J, with 16 bases between. CDR3 protein: CASSELDTPLPYEQYF. The CDR3 nucleotides are TGCGCCAGCAGTGAGCTGGACACACCTTTGCCCTACGAGCAGTACTTC.

The chain recombines TRBV20-1 with TRBJ1-6; tentatively, D is TRBD1 (5 bases). Germline CDR1 DFQATT, CDR2 SNEGSKA (reference sequence). The CDR3 spans 14 residues. V shed 3 bases and J shed 7 bases, with 13 bases lying between them. DNA for the CDR3: TGCAGTGCTAGGCTTCGACAGAGAAATTCACCCCTCCACTTT. Translated, it gives CSARLRQRNSPLHF.

The rearrangement links TRBV24-1 to TRBJ2-3; TRBD1 agrees at 7 bases. Germline values: CDR1 KGHDR, CDR2 SFDVKD. The CDR3 is 14 amino acids. V gave up 2 bases and J gave up 3 bases; unmatched junction bases: 1. The CDR3 DNA follows: TGTGCCACCAGTGATTCACAGGGGACAGATACGCAGTATTTT. Translating it yields CATSDSQGTDTQYF.

V and J are TRBV19 and TRBJ1-2; no firm D call. This CDR3 is built from 14 residues. The germline V gene has CDR1 LNHDA and CDR2 SQIVND (reference sequence). V lost 5 bases, J lost 4 bases, and 14 bases lay in between. CDR3 sequence (DNA): TGTGCCAGTAGTTTCGACCGAGGCTTCTATGGCTACACCTTC. As protein: CASSFDRGFYGYTF. Filled out from reference TRBV19 and TRBJ1-2, the complete variable domain reads DGGITQSPKYLFRKEGQNVTLSCEQNLNHDAMYWYRQDPGQGLRLIYYSQIVNDFQKGDIAEGYSVSREKKESFPLTVTSAQKNPTAFYLCASSFDRGFYGYTFGSGTRLTVV.

This clonotype appeared many times. The V and J genes are TRBV5-6 and TRBJ2-7; TRBD2 aligns across 9 bases. J was trimmed by 2 bases and V by 4 bases; bases with no gene match: 7. This CDR3 is built from 15 residues. The germline gives CDR1 SGHDT, CDR2 YYEEEE. DNA for the CDR3: TGTGCCAGCAGCCCACCTAGCGGGACACCCTACGAGCAGTACTTC. This translates into CASSPPSGTPYEQYF.

A single count supports this clonotype. J is TRBJ2-7 and V is TRBV7-2, with D maybe TRBD1 (5 bases). The V gene lost 2 bases and the J gene lost 3 bases, with 8 bases spanning the gap. The CDR3 is made up of 13 amino acids. Per the germline V gene, CDR1 is SGHTA and CDR2 is FQGNSA. The CDR3 region is CASSLSRDYEQYV. In DNA, the CDR3 is TGTGCCAGCAGCTTAAGCAGGGACTACGAGCAGTACGTC.

V usage is TRBV19 and J usage is TRBJ1-6; D not resolved. V gave up 8 bases and J gave up 8 bases, with 10 bases separating them. This CDR3 is built from 12 residues. Per the germline V gene, CDR1 is LNHDA and CDR2 is SQIVND (reference sequence). CDR3: CASGTEYSPLHF. The DNA of the CDR3 is TGTGCCAGTGGAACAGAATATTCACCCCTCCACTTT.

The chain is built from TRBV2 and TRBJ2-1; D may be TRBD2 (6 bases). Germline-derived CDR1 and CDR2 are SNHLY and FYNNEI. The ends were cut back, 4 bases at V and 3 bases at J, with 7 bases in the middle. This CDR3 spans 13 amino acids. Written as DNA, the CDR3 is TGTGCCAGCAGTGCGGGACTCTACAATGAGCAGTTCTTC. The encoded protein is CASSAGLYNEQFF.

This clonotype was seen repeatedly, ten times or more. V and J are TRBV12-3 or TRBV12-4 and TRBJ2-7, with 7 positions matching TRBD1. The CDR3 is 14 residues long. Losses at the gene ends were 5 bases for V and 2 bases for J; bases not matched to a gene: 6. The CDR3 sequence is CASSPRDSPYEQYF. In DNA form, the CDR3 reads TGTGCCAGCAGTCCCCGGGACAGCCCCTACGAGCAGTACTTC.

This clonotype showed up just a few times. The chain links TRBV7-9 to TRBJ2-2, with 7 bases fitting TRBD1. Trimming took 2 bases from V and 7 from J; bases not matched to a gene: 4. The CDR3 is made up of 14 amino acids. CDR1 and CDR2 (germline): SEHNR, FQNEAQ (reference sequence). CDR3 coding DNA: TGTGCCAGCAGCTTACGGGACAGCGGCGGGGAGCTGTTTTTT. It encodes CASSLRDSGGELFF.